This T cell receptor (beta chain) was documented in a study of OX40 agonist ivuxolimab in advanced cancers. Context from the whole study: Ivuxolimab, which targeted the costimulatory receptor OX40 (CD134), was an agonistic, fully human IgG2 monoclonal antibody. In the dose-escalation cohort, roughly 82% of patients were male, and the mean age was approximately 60 years with a range of roughly 20 to 80. The monotherapy dose-escalation portion (N of about 50 patients) of the phase I ivuxolimab trial is reported in the paper. Of the approximately 50 dose-escalation patients, hepatocellular carcinoma was present in 19, melanoma in around 15, renal cell carcinoma in 9 and head and neck cancer in 9. The purpose of peripheral TCRbeta sequencing was to test whether ivuxolimab changed TCR sequence diversity and led to clonal T-cell expansion. Partial responses were achieved by three dose-escalation patients, of whom one had hepatocellular carcinoma and two had cutaneous melanoma. Intravenous ivuxolimab was administered to patients every 2 weeks at six dose levels: 0.01, 0.1, 0.3, 1.5, 3 and 10 mg/kg. Patients were allowed to have had prior anti-PD-1, anti-PD-L1 or anti-CTLA-4 therapy, and approximately 40% of the dose-escalation patients had previously received checkpoint inhibitors.

Overall results and qualifications from the work: Clonal expansion of both CD4+ and CD8+ blood T cells was observed from baseline to week 6 at doses 0.1 to 3.0 mg/kg. After ivuxolimab, expanded clones were on average more numerous among CD8+ T cells than among CD4+ T cells. In partial responders in the 0.1-3.0 mg/kg groups, normalized peripheral clonal expansion was found to be among the lowest, especially among CD8+ T cells. Low levels of normalized T-cell clonal expansion were also shown by some nonresponding patients. Which antigens the clonally expanded peripheral T cells were specific for was not determined.

Regarding this clone: No antigen is known for it. One base away there is no much larger clone; base qualities are not given.

Genomic DNA was extracted from sorted cells for sequencing of the TCRbeta CDR3 region. The immunoSEQ Assay was used for sequencing of TCRbeta CDR3 regions. TCRdb's version of the immuneACCESS table is confined to in-frame rearrangements and falls short of the full clone set. An unresolved V gene accounts for under half of the shortfall where checked; the remainder is of unknown origin. For this sample there are tens of thousands of clones; about 90% appear just once. More than 4.5% of the sample rests with the top ten. Patients with autoimmune disease history or receiving systemic immunosuppression were excluded from the trial. Peripheral blood for TCR sequencing was collected from all dose cohorts at baseline, on cycle 4 day 1, and on cycle 7 day 1. Samples came from an open-label, multicenter, first-in-human phase I dose-escalation trial of ivuxolimab. The trial enrolled adults with locally advanced or metastatic head and neck squamous cell, hepatocellular, melanoma or renal cell carcinoma. Before TCR sequencing, CD4+ T cells and CD8+ T cells were sorted from peripheral blood as separate populations.

The CDR3 has 17 amino acids, counting the end cysteine and phenylalanine. Only the CDR3 DNA is retained, 51 bases long and in frame from the first base. V and J are truncated by 1 base and 2 bases respectively, leaving an intervening sequence of 15 bases. The germline V gene supplies CDR1 LGHNA and CDR2 YSLEER. Sequencing was performed on CD4+ or CD8+ T cells sorted from blood, taken in a trial of the OX40 agonist ivuxolimab. In this chain, TRBV4-3 is recombined with TRBJ2-1, with no confidently assigned D gene. The sequence was obtained from an adult with an advanced solid tumor such as melanoma, head and neck, liver or kidney cancer. The DNA sequence follows: TGCGCCAGCAGCCAAGGGTACGGACCGCCCACCTACAATGAGCAGTTCTTC. The resulting protein is CASSQGYGPPTYNEQFF.